This is a list of T cell receptor beta chains from one sample in a study of blood T cell repertoires in COVID-19. TCRdb's table, derived via immunoSEQ multiplex PCR, lists solely in-frame clones and lacks some. Of about 160,000 clones listed, roughly 81% are singletons. The specimen sequenced was peripheral blood. Receptors were obtained from a woman between 50 and 59 years old with COVID-19, enrolled during active disease. Both conserved end residues are part of each CDR3. The order of the fields is V gene, clone size, J gene, D gene, CDR3 protein, CDR3 DNA. The D gene is left open where the match is weak. Rows may omit the clone size; those that give it use once, few, many or a size class.

v_gene: TRBV2; abundance: NA; j_gene: TRBJ1-1; d_gene: NA; CDR3aa: CASTTQTDMNTEAFF; CDR3nt: TGTGCCAGCACCACCCAGACAGACATGAACACTGAAGCTTTCTTT
v_gene: TRBV10-2; abundance: NA; j_gene: TRBJ1-2; d_gene: TRBD1; CDR3aa: CASSVVDRGEGYTF; CDR3nt: TGCGCCAGCAGTGTTGTGGACAGGGGAGAAGGCTACACCTTC
v_gene: TRBV11-3; abundance: NA; j_gene: TRBJ2-2; d_gene: TRBD2; CDR3aa: CASSPGLGGDTGELFF; CDR3nt: TGTGCCAGCAGCCCCGGGCTCGGGGGGGACACCGGGGAGCTGTTTTTT
v_gene: TRBV18; abundance: once; j_gene: TRBJ1-3; d_gene: NA; CDR3aa: CASSPGGLGNTIYF; CDR3nt: TGTGCCAGCTCACCAGGGGGCCTTGGAAACACCATATATTTT
v_gene: TRBV30; abundance: once; j_gene: TRBJ2-5; d_gene: NA; CDR3aa: CAWSPTSGETQYF; CDR3nt: TGTGCCTGGAGTCCTACTAGTGGGGAGACCCAGTACTTC
v_gene: TRBV4-2; abundance: NA; j_gene: TRBJ2-3; d_gene: NA; CDR3aa: CASSQERGSGGITDTQYF; CDR3nt: TGTGCCAGCAGCCAAGAACGAGGCAGCGGAGGGATCACAGATACGCAGTATTTT
v_gene: TRBV2; abundance: once; j_gene: TRBJ2-5; d_gene: TRBD2; CDR3aa: CASSPVGGALYRETQYF; CDR3nt: TGTGCCAGCAGCCCCGTGGGAGGGGCTCTGTATAGAGAGACCCAGTACTTC
v_gene: TRBV11-3; abundance: NA; j_gene: TRBJ2-7; d_gene: NA; CDR3aa: CASSLGSVWEQYF; CDR3nt: TGTGCCAGCAGCTTAGGGAGTGTGTGGGAGCAGTACTTC
v_gene: TRBV11-2; abundance: NA; j_gene: TRBJ2-2; d_gene: NA; CDR3aa: CASSLRRGGASSARELFF; CDR3nt: TGTGCCAGCAGCTTACGGCGTGGCGGGGCGTCCAGTGCCCGGGAGCTGTTTTTT
v_gene: TRBV6-5; abundance: few; j_gene: TRBJ1-5; d_gene: TRBD1; CDR3aa: CASKGQENQPQHF; CDR3nt: TGTGCCAGCAAGGGACAGGAGAATCAGCCCCAGCATTTT
v_gene: TRBV2; abundance: NA; j_gene: TRBJ2-7; d_gene: NA; CDR3aa: CASSTDSYEQYF; CDR3nt: TGTGCCAGCAGTACAGATTCCTACGAGCAGTACTTC
v_gene: TRBV12-5; abundance: NA; j_gene: TRBJ2-3; d_gene: NA; CDR3aa: CASGFGQTSTDTQYF; CDR3nt: TGTGCTAGTGGTTTTGGACAAACTAGCACAGATACGCAGTATTTT